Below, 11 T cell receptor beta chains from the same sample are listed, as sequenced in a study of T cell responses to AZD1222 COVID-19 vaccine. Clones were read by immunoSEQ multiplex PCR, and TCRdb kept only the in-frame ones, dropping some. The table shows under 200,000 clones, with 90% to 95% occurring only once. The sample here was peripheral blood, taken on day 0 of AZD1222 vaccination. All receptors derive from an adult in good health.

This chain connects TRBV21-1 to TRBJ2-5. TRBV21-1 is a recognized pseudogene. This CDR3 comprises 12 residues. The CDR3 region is CASGRLQETQYF. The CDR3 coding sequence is TGTGCCAGCGGACGTTTACAAGAGACCCAGTACTTC.

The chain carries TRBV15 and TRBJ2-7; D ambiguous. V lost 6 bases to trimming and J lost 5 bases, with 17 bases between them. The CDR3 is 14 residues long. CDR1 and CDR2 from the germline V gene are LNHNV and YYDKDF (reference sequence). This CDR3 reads CATRGIETFNEQYF. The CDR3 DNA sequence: TGTGCCACCAGAGGGATCGAGACTTTTAACGAGCAGTACTTC.

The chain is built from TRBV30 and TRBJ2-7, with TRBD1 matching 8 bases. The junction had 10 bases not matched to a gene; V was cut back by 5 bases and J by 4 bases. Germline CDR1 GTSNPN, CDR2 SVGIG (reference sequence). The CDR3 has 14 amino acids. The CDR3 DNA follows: TGTGCCTGGGGAGGGGACAGGCTACTTTACGAGCAGTACTTC. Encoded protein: CAWGGDRLLYEQYF.

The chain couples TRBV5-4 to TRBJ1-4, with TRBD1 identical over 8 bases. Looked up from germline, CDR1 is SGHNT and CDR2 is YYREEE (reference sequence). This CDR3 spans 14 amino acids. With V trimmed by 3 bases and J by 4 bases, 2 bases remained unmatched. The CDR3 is CASSYDRGNEKLFF. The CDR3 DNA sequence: TGTGCCAGCAGCTACGACAGGGGTAATGAAAAACTGTTTTTT.

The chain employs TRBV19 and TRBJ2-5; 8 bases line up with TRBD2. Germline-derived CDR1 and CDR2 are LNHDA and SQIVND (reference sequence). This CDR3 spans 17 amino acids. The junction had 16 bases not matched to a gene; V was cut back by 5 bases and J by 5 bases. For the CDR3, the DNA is TGTGCCAGTAGTCTCGACTGGCGAGCGGGGGAGGTGGAGACCCAGTACTTC. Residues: CASSLDWRAGEVETQYF. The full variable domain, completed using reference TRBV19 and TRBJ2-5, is DGGITQSPKYLFRKEGQNVTLSCEQNLNHDAMYWYRQDPGQGLRLIYYSQIVNDFQKGDIAEGYSVSREKKESFPLTVTSAQKNPTAFYLCASSLDWRAGEVETQYFGPGTRLLVL.

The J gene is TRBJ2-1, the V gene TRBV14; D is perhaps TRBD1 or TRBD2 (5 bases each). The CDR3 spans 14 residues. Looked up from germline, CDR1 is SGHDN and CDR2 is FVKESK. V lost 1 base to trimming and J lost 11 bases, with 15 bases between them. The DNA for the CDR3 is TGTGCCAGCAGCCAAGCCGGGACCGGCGGGCAGCAGTTCTTC. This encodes CASSQAGTGGQQFF.

CDR3 in DNA: TGCGCCAGCAGCCAAGATAACAGGGATTATGGTGAAAAACTGTTTTTT. This encodes CASSQDNRDYGEKLFF. The chain combines TRBV4-3 with TRBJ1-4; tentatively, D is TRBD1 (6 bases). V lost 0 bases and J lost 7, with 15 bases in between. This CDR3 region has 16 residues. Per germline, CDR1 LGHNA and CDR2 YSLEER.

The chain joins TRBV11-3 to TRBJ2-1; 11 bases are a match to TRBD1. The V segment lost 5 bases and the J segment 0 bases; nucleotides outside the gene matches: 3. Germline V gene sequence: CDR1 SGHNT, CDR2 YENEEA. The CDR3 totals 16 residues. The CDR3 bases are TGTGCCAGCAGCCCGGGGACAGGGGGCTCCTACAATGAGCAGTTCTTC. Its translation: CASSPGTGGSYNEQFF.

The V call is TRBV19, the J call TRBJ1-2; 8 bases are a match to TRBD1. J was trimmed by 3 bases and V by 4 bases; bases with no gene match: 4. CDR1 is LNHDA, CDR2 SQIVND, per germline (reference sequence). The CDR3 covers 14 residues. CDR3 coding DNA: TGTGCCAGTAGTAAGGCAGGGGGCGACTATGGCTACACCTTC. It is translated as CASSKAGGDYGYTF.

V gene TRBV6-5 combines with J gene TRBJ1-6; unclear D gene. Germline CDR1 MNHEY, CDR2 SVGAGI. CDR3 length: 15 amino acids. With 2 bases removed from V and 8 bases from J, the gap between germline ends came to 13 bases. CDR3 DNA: TGTGCCAGCAGTTACGATACACCAACGGATTCACCCCTCCACTTT. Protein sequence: CASSYDTPTDSPLHF.

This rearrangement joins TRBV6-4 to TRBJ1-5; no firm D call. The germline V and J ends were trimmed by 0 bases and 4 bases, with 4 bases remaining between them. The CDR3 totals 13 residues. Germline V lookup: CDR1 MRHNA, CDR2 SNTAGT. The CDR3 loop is CASSDSANQPQHF. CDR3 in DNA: TGTGCCAGCAGTGACTCTGCTAATCAGCCCCAGCATTTT.